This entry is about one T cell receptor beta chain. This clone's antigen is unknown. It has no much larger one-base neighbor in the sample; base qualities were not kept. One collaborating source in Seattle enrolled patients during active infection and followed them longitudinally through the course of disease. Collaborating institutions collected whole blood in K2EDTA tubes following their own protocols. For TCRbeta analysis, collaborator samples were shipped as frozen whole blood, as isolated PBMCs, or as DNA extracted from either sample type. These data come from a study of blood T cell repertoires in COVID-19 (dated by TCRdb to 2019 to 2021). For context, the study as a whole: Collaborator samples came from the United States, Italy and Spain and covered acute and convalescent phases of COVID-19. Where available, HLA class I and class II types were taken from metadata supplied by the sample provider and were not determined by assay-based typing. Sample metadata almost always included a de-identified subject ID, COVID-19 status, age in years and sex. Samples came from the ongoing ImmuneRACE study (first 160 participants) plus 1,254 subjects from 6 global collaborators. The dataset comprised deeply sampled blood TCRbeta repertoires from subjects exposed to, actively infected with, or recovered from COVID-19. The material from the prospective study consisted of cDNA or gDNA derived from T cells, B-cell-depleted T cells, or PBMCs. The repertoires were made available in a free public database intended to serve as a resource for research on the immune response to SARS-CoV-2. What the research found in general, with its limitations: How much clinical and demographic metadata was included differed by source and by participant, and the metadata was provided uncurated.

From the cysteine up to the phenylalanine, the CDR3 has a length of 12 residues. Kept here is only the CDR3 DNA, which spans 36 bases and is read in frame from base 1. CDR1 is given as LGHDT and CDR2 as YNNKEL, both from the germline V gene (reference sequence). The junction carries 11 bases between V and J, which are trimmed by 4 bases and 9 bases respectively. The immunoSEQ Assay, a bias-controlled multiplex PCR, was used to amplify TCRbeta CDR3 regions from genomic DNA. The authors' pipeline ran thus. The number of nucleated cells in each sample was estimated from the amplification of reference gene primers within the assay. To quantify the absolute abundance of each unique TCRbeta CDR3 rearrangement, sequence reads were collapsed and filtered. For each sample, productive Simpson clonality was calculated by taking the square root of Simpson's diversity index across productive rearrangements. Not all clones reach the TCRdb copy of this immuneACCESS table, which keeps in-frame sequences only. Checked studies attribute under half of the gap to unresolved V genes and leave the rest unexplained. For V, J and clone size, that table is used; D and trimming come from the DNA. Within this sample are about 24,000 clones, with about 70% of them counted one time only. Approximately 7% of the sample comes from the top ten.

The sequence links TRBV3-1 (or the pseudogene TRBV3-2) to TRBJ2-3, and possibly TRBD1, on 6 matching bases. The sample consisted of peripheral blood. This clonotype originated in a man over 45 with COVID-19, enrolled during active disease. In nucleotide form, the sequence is TGTGCCAGCAGCCCTCTAAGGGGGACGCAGTATTTT. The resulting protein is CASSPLRGTQYF.